Presented here are 24 T cell receptor beta chains from one specimen sequenced in a study of cytomegalovirus exposure and HLA in healthy donors. 13 Jbeta primers and 60 Vbeta primers were used for the PCR. TCRdb keeps only in-frame clones here, not all; method: immunoSEQ multiplex PCR. Altogether 150,000 to 200,000 clones are present, 80% to 85% being singletons, with the ten largest covering about 0.25%. Sequencing was carried out using PBMCs. These receptors were obtained from a boy aged 5-17 years in good health and CMV-seronegative.

J is TRBJ1-3 and V is TRBV19; no firm D call. This CDR3 has 13 amino acids. The V end was cut by 8 bases, the J end by 0 bases, with 8 bases between. Germline CDR1 reads LNHDA; CDR2 reads SQIVND (reference sequence). CDR3 residues: CASVSGSGNTIYF. CDR3 in DNA: TGTGCCAGTGTATCCGGCTCTGGAAACACCATATATTTT. The whole variable domain, remainder taken from reference TRBV19 and TRBJ1-3, is DGGITQSPKYLFRKEGQNVTLSCEQNLNHDAMYWYRQDPGQGLRLIYYSQIVNDFQKGDIAEGYSVSREKKESFPLTVTSAQKNPTAFYLCASVSGSGNTIYFGEGSWLTVV.

This chain connects TRBV2 to TRBJ2-3; TRBD1 matches 7 bases. The CDR3 spans 18 residues. V was pared by 4 bases and J by 6 bases, with 19 bases of the junction left unmatched. Germline V CDR1 and CDR2: SNHLY, FYNNEI. DNA of the CDR3: TGTGCCAGCAGTGGCTGGATAAGCTGGGACAGCCTGGGGGATACGCAGTATTTT. As protein: CASSGWISWDSLGDTQYF. Full variable domain (remainder filled in from reference TRBV2 and TRBJ2-3): EPEVTQTPSHQVTQMGQEVILRCVPISNHLYFYWYRQILGQKVEFLVSFYNNEISEKSEIFDDQFSVERPDGSNFTLKIRSTKLEDSAMYFCASSGWISWDSLGDTQYFGPGTRLTVL.

V is TRBV7-9 and J is TRBJ1-2, with D unresolved. Germline CDR1 is SEHNR and CDR2 is FQNEAQ (reference sequence). CDR3 length: 14 amino acids. V was trimmed by 5 bases and J by 4 bases, leaving 14 bases between them. In DNA form, the CDR3 reads TGTGCCAGCAGCCTAGTTGAGCTCATCTATGGCTACACCTTC. This gives the protein CASSLVELIYGYTF.

The chain recombines TRBV20-1 with TRBJ1-1; no firm D call. The V end lost 6 bases, the J end lost 4 bases, and 9 bases lay between the germline ends. Germline V gene sequence: CDR1 DFQATT, CDR2 SNEGSKA (reference sequence). The CDR3 runs to 11 residues. CDR3 protein: CSAPASTEAFF. The DNA of the CDR3 is TGCAGTGCCCCCGCCAGCACTGAAGCTTTCTTT.

V and J are TRBV28 and TRBJ1-1; tentative D call: TRBD1 (5 bases). Trimming took 3 bases from V and 6 from J, leaving 14 bases between them. Germline values: CDR1 MDHEN, CDR2 SYDVKM. The CDR3 runs to 14 residues. CDR3 protein: CASSFSGFRAEAFF. Here the CDR3 DNA reads TGTGCCAGCAGTTTTTCAGGGTTTAGGGCTGAAGCTTTCTTT. The full variable domain, with the rest looked up from reference TRBV28 and TRBJ1-1, is DVKVTQSSRYLVKRTGEKVFLECVQDMDHENMFWYRQDPGLGLRLIYFSYDVKMKEKGDIPEGYSVSREKKERFSLILESASTNQTSMYLCASSFSGFRAEAFFGQGTRLTVV.

The V call is TRBV30, the J call TRBJ2-5; 8 positions match TRBD1. Germline assignment: CDR1 GTSNPN and CDR2 SVGIG (reference sequence). The CDR3 extends over 13 amino acids. J lost 3 bases, V lost 5 bases, and 5 bases had no gene match. The CDR3: CAWRGQAKETQYF. As DNA, the CDR3 is TGTGCCTGGCGGGGACAGGCGAAAGAGACCCAGTACTTC.

The chain couples TRBV6-6 to TRBJ1-1; D is uncertain. CDR3 length equals 15 residues. Trimming pared 8 bases from V and 7 bases from J, leaving 23 bases between. The germline CDR1 and CDR2 sequences are MNHNY and SVGAGI (reference sequence). Written as DNA, the CDR3 is TGTGCCAGCCAAGGACTGACATTCAGTCCCCATGAAGCTTTCTTT. Its protein is CASQGLTFSPHEAFF.

The J gene is TRBJ1-1, the V gene TRBV6-1, with TRBD1 as a possible D gene (6 bases). Trimming left V 3 bases short and J 3 bases short, with 8 bases between. Germline loops: CDR1 MNHNS, CDR2 SASEGT. The CDR3 contains 13 residues. CDR3 in amino acids: CASSEGAHTEAFF. Written as DNA, the CDR3 is TGTGCCAGCAGTGAGGGGGCGCACACTGAAGCTTTCTTT.

The J gene is TRBJ1-2, the V gene TRBV9, with 9 nucleotides matching TRBD1. Germline CDR1 reads SGDLS; CDR2 reads YYNGEE. The length of the CDR3 is 14 residues. The junction had 6 bases not matched to a gene; V was cut back by 5 bases and J by 4 bases. The CDR3 coding sequence is TGTGCCAGCAGTGCCACAGGGGGCTCCTATGGCTACACCTTC. It encodes CASSATGGSYGYTF.

This clone showed up just once. The gene calls are TRBV18 and TRBJ2-7; D is uncertain. This CDR3 has 12 residues. Per the germline V gene, CDR1 is KGHSH and CDR2 is LQKENI. Trimming removed 3 bases at V and 6 bases at J, with 9 bases between. CDR3 in amino acids: CASSPAVREQYF. The CDR3 nucleotides read TGTGCCAGCTCACCCGCGGTTCGCGAGCAGTACTTC. Together with reference TRBV18 and TRBJ2-7, the CDR3 gives the full variable domain: NAGVMQNPRHLVRRRGQEARLRCSPMKGHSHVYWYRQLPEEGLKFMVYLQKENIIDESGMPKERFSAEFPKEGPSILRIQQVVRGDSAAYFCASSPAVREQYFGPGTRLTVT.

The gene calls are TRBV5-6 and TRBJ2-7; D possibly corresponds to TRBD2 (5 bases). The V gene's germline CDR1 is SGHDT and CDR2 YYEEEE. This CDR3 has 13 residues. Trimming stripped 1 base from V and 6 bases from J, with 11 bases between. The CDR3 bases are TGTGCCAGCAGCTTGCTTTCCGGGGTCGAGCAGTACTTC. The encoded protein is CASSLLSGVEQYF.

The chain carries TRBV7-9 and TRBJ2-2, with 12 bases aligning to TRBD2. This CDR3 contains 19 residues. Germline CDR1 and CDR2: SEHNR and FQNEAQ (reference sequence). Trimming at V came to 4 bases and at J to 0 bases, leaving 9 bases not matched to a gene. As DNA, the CDR3 is TGTGCCAGCAGCTCTCGGACTAGCGGGGATCTATCGAACACCGGGGAGCTGTTTTTT. It is translated as CASSSRTSGDLSNTGELFF.

The V gene is TRBV7-2, the J gene TRBJ2-7, with 9 bases lining up with TRBD2. The V and J ends lost 1 base and 2 bases, in that order; junction bases with no gene match: 6. The germline gives CDR1 SGHTA, CDR2 FQGNSA. The CDR3 extends over 16 amino acids. CDR3 in amino acids: CASSLGQVAGAYEQYF. In DNA form, the CDR3 reads TGTGCCAGCAGCTTAGGTCAGGTAGCGGGGGCCTACGAGCAGTACTTC.

V usage is TRBV21-1 and J usage is TRBJ1-1. TRBV21-1 is annotated as a pseudogene. The CDR3 is 16 residues long. The CDR3 DNA follows: TGTGCCAGCAGCAAACGGGGAGGGGGACGGCGCACTGAAGCTTTCTTT. Translated, it gives CASSKRGGGRRTEAFF.

The chain links TRBV6-6 to TRBJ2-2; 12 bases map to TRBD2. After removal of 6 bases from V and 2 bases from J, the junction contained 4 bases not matched to a gene. Germline CDR1 reads MNHNY; CDR2 reads SVGAGI (reference sequence). The CDR3 spans 16 residues. The CDR3 sequence is CASRWTSGTNTGELFF. The DNA of the CDR3 is TGTGCCAGCAGATGGACTAGCGGGACTAACACCGGGGAGCTGTTTTTT.

The V call is TRBV6-5, the J call TRBJ1-2; maybe TRBD1 (5 bases). The germline V gene encodes CDR1 MNHEY and CDR2 SVGAGI. The ends were cut back, 4 bases at V and 8 bases at J, with 20 bases in the middle. The CDR3 extends over 15 amino acids. CDR3 nucleotides: TGTGCCAGCAGTTCGACAGAAACCTCCCCAGGAGGCTACACCTTC. Amino acids: CASSSTETSPGGYTF.

This clone was seen a handful of times. This chain joins TRBV28 and TRBJ2-3, with 9 bases lining up with TRBD1. V lost 7 bases and J lost 6; bases outside the gene matches: 8. This CDR3 contains 14 residues. Per germline, CDR1 MDHEN and CDR2 SYDVKM. CDR3 in DNA: TGTGCCAGCATCCGGGACAGGGCTTCGGATACGCAGTATTTT. It encodes CASIRDRASDTQYF.

The chain is built from TRBV11-2 and TRBJ1-2, with TRBD1 matching 7 bases. This CDR3 is built from 14 residues. Germline V lookup: CDR1 SGHAT, CDR2 FQNNGV. Unmatched junction bases numbered 9, after V lost 2 bases and J lost 9 bases. CDR3 in amino acids: CASSLQGGYGSYTF. The CDR3 DNA reads as TGTGCCAGCAGCTTACAGGGGGGATATGGCAGCTACACCTTC.

This clone was detected only a few times. This chain uses TRBV9 with TRBJ2-1; 9 bases are shared with TRBD2. Trimming removed 0 bases from V and 6 bases from J; junction bases left unmatched: 4. The CDR3 runs to 15 residues. Per germline, CDR1 SGDLS and CDR2 YYNGEE. The CDR3 DNA reads TGTGCCAGCAGCGTAGCTAGCGGGGCCGTCAATGAGCAGTTCTTC. Encoded protein: CASSVASGAVNEQFF.

The J gene is TRBJ2-7, the V gene TRBV11-2, with TRBD1 matching 7 bases. The CDR3 is made up of 14 amino acids. V trimming: 4 bases; J trimming: 4 bases; junction bases outside the gene matches: 7. Germline assignment: CDR1 SGHAT and CDR2 FQNNGV. The CDR3, as DNA: TGTGCCAGCAGCTCCGGGACAGCGAGTTACGAGCAGTACTTC. Translating it yields CASSSGTASYEQYF.

V and J are TRBV28 and TRBJ1-1; D ambiguous. CDR3 length equals 12 residues. Germline assignment: CDR1 MDHEN and CDR2 SYDVKM. The V gene lost 7 bases and the J gene lost 1 base, with 7 bases spanning the gap. CDR3 sequence (DNA): TGTGCCAGCAAGTTAGAGAACACTGAAGCTTTCTTT. As protein: CASKLENTEAFF.

V is TRBV5-4 and J is TRBJ2-2, with 9 nucleotides matching TRBD1. The germline CDR1 and CDR2 sequences are SGHNT and YYREEE (reference sequence). J lost 0 bases, V lost 1 base, and 4 bases had no gene match. This CDR3 spans 17 amino acids. CDR3 amino acids: CASSLKDRGPNTGELFF. The CDR3, as DNA: TGTGCCAGCAGCTTGAAGGACAGGGGCCCGAACACCGGGGAGCTGTTTTTT.

The chain couples TRBV15 to TRBJ1-5; a weak D match, TRBD1 (5 bases). The CDR3 covers 16 residues. V was cut by 1 base and J by 1 base, with 11 bases left in between. The V gene's germline CDR1 is LNHNV and CDR2 YYDKDF (reference sequence). The CDR3 region is CATSRVPGNSNQPQHF. CDR3 nucleotide sequence: TGTGCCACCAGCAGAGTTCCAGGGAACAGCAATCAGCCCCAGCATTTT.

The chain carries TRBV5-4 and TRBJ1-3; 7 nucleotides match TRBD1. Trimming removed 4 bases from V and 2 bases from J; junction bases left unmatched: 6. Germline V gene sequence: CDR1 SGHNT, CDR2 YYREEE (reference sequence). This CDR3 spans 15 amino acids. The CDR3 loop reads CASSGGTVTGNTIYF. The CDR3 DNA sequence: TGTGCCAGCAGCGGGGGGACAGTTACTGGAAACACCATATATTTT.